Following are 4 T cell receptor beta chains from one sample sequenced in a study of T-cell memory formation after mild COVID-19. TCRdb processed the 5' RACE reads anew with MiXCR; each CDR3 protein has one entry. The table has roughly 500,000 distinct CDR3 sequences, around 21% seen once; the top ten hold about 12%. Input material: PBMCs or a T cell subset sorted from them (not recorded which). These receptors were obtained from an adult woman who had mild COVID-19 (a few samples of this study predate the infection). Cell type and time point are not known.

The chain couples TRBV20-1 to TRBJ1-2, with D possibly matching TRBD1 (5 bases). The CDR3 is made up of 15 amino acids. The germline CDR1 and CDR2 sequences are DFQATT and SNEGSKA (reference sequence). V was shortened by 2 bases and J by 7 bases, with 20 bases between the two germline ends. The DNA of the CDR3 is TGCAGTGCTAGACAGGCCCTCGAGGGGCATCTTGGCTACACCTTC. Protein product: CSARQALEGHLGYTF.

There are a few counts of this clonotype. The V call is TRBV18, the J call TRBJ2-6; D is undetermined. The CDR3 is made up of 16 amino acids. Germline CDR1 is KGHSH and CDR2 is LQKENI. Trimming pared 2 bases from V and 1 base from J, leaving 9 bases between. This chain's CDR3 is CASSPWSGSGANVLTF. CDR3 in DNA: TGTGCCAGCTCACCATGGTCCGGGTCTGGGGCCAACGTCCTGACTTTC. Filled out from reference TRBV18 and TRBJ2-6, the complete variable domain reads NAGVMQNPRHLVRRRGQEARLRCSPMKGHSHVYWYRQLPEEGLKFMVYLQKENIIDESGMPKERFSAEFPKEGPSILRIQQVVRGDSAAYFCASSPWSGSGANVLTFGAGSRLTVL.

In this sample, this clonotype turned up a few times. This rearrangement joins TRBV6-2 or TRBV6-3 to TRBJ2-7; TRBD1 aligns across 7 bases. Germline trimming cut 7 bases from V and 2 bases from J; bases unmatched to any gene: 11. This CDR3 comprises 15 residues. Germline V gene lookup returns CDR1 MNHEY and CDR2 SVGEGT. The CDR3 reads CASTTDRVPPYEQYF. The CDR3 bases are TGTGCCAGCACCACCGACAGGGTACCTCCCTACGAGCAGTACTTC.

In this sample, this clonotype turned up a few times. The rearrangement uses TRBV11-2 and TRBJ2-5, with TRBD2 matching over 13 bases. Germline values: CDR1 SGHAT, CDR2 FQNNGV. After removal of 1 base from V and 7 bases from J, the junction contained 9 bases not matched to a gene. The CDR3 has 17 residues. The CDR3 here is CASSLGQLAGGPGTQYF. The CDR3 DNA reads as TGTGCCAGCAGCTTAGGCCAACTAGCGGGAGGGCCGGGGACCCAGTACTTC.